One and the same sample provided the 27 T cell receptor beta chains below, sequenced in a study of control samples from healthy donors and cancer patients. The repertoire was sequenced with immunoSEQ multiplex PCR; TCRdb's copy has only in-frame clones and lacks some. The table shows 90,000 or so clones, with approximately 88% occurring only once. Material: PBMCs. All receptors derive from a man in his 70s with lung cancer.

This chain joins TRBV2 and TRBJ2-7; D is unresolved. CDR3 size: 14 residues. The germline CDR1 and CDR2 sequences are SNHLY and FYNNEI. Deletions cut 8 bases from V and 0 bases from J, with 14 bases between. Written as DNA, the CDR3 is TGTGCCAGCCGCCGGACCGCTCCCTCCTACGAGCAGTACTTC. It encodes CASRRTAPSYEQYF.

The chain combines TRBV10-3 with TRBJ1-1; 10 bases align to TRBD1. The CDR3 is made up of 13 amino acids. CDR1 is ENHRY, CDR2 SYGVKD, per germline. V lost 6 bases, J lost 8 bases, and 6 bases stayed unmatched. Here the CDR3 reads CAIRGTGDAEAFF. The DNA of the CDR3 is TGTGCCATCAGGGGGACAGGGGACGCCGAAGCTTTCTTT.

V usage is TRBV7-9 and J usage is TRBJ1-2, with a possible D match to TRBD1 (5 bases). Germline CDR1 and CDR2: SEHNR and FQNEAQ (reference sequence). Deletions cut 0 bases from V and 0 bases from J, with 11 bases between. This CDR3 comprises 16 residues. CDR3 bases: TGTGCCAGCAGCTTAGCGGGGGTGAGAGCTAACTATGGCTACACCTTC. Translated: CASSLAGVRANYGYTF.

The genes are TRBV4-1 and TRBJ2-7, with 9 bases that match TRBD1. Germline assignment: CDR1 MGHRA and CDR2 YSYEKL. V gave up 4 bases and J gave up 0 bases; unmatched junction bases: 7. The CDR3 sequence is 16 residues long. CDR3 sequence: CASSRGQGPSSYEQYF. The CDR3 DNA sequence: TGCGCCAGCAGCCGTGGACAGGGGCCGAGCTCCTACGAGCAGTACTTC.

The V call is TRBV4-2, the J call TRBJ2-3; 8 bases match TRBD2. This CDR3 spans 16 amino acids. CDR1 is LGHNA and CDR2 is YNFKEQ in the germline V gene. V shed 1 base, J shed 5 bases, and the junction held 8 bases outside the gene matches. CDR3 residues: CASSQGVAGGLDTQYF. The DNA for the CDR3 is TGTGCCAGCAGCCAAGGGGTTGCGGGGGGACTAGATACGCAGTATTTT.

The J gene is TRBJ2-1, the V gene TRBV9; weak D call: TRBD1 (6 bases). Germline V gene data show CDR1 as SGDLS and CDR2 as YYNGEE. V shed 3 bases and J shed 5 bases, with 6 bases lying between them. This CDR3 comprises 12 residues. Here the CDR3 reads CASSAGDNEQFF. The CDR3 DNA sequence: TGTGCCAGCAGCGCAGGGGACAATGAGCAGTTCTTC.

This rearrangement joins TRBV6-1 to TRBJ1-2; 8 positions match TRBD1. The CDR3 is made up of 16 amino acids. Trimming took 2 bases from V and 8 from J; bases not matched to a gene: 13. Germline assignment: CDR1 MNHNS and CDR2 SASEGT. CDR3 in DNA: TGTGCCAGCAGTGAACAGGGGGCAGCAGTCTTTTCGGGCTACACCTTC. This gives the protein CASSEQGAAVFSGYTF.

The chain has TRBV3-1 (or the pseudogene TRBV3-2) and TRBJ1-4; D ambiguous. The CDR3 length is 13 residues. V was trimmed by 4 bases and J by 4 bases, leaving 7 bases between them. CDR1 is LGHDT, CDR2 YNNKEL, per germline (reference sequence). The CDR3 region is CASSPTNNEKLFF. DNA for the CDR3: TGTGCCAGCAGCCCCACGAATAATGAAAAACTGTTTTTT.

This clone came up once. The chain links TRBV20-1 to TRBJ2-7; D is possibly TRBD1 (5 bases). V lost 3 bases and J lost 2, with 8 bases in between. Germline V gives CDR1 DFQATT, CDR2 SNEGSKA (reference sequence). There are 12 residues in the CDR3. DNA for the CDR3: TGCAGTGCTAGTAGGACAACCTACGAGCAGTACTTC. Its protein is CSASRTTYEQYF.

The chain uses TRBV5-1 and TRBJ2-5, with TRBD2 matching over 8 bases. Losses at the gene ends were 1 base for V and 5 bases for J; bases not matched to a gene: 7. This CDR3 has 15 residues. CDR1 and CDR2 from the germline V gene are SGHRS and YFSETQ. As DNA, the CDR3 is TGCGCCAGCAGCTTGCGGACTAGCCGTGGGGAGACCCAGTACTTC. This codes for CASSLRTSRGETQYF.

The V and J genes are TRBV5-1 and TRBJ2-2, with D perhaps matching TRBD1 (5 bases). V lost 4 bases and J 3 bases, leaving 13 bases between the germline ends. The CDR3 consists of 15 residues. Germline V gene sequence: CDR1 SGHRS, CDR2 YFSETQ. CDR3 protein: CASSRIDSDTGELFF. CDR3 in DNA: TGCGCCAGCAGCCGAATCGACAGCGACACCGGGGAGCTGTTTTTT.

This chain joins TRBV7-9 and TRBJ1-3; D gene uncertain. V shed 4 bases and J shed 4 bases, with 14 bases lying between them. The CDR3 has 15 amino acids. Germline V gene lookup returns CDR1 SEHNR and CDR2 FQNEAQ (reference sequence). The CDR3 sequence is CASSSSLTGGNTIYF. CDR3 nucleotides: TGTGCCAGCAGCTCCTCCTTGACGGGGGGAAACACCATATATTTT.

The chain recombines TRBV3-1 (or the pseudogene TRBV3-2) with TRBJ2-2; D is ambiguous. Germline V CDR1 and CDR2: LGHDT, YNNKEL (reference sequence). The CDR3 extends over 13 amino acids. Trimming removed 4 bases from V and 8 bases from J, with 11 bases in between. Written as DNA, the CDR3 is TGTGCCAGCAGCCTCGGACGTGTTGGGGAGCTGTTTTTT. Its translation is CASSLGRVGELFF.

The chain combines TRBV11-3 with TRBJ1-1; D call uncertain. V lost 3 bases to trimming and J lost 3 bases, with 8 bases between them. Germline assignment: CDR1 SGHNT and CDR2 YENEEA. The CDR3 covers 13 residues. The CDR3 sequence: CASSLAVYTEAFF. The DNA for the CDR3 is TGTGCCAGCAGCTTGGCAGTATACACTGAAGCTTTCTTT.

The chain employs TRBV9 and TRBJ2-3, with D possibly TRBD1 on 7 matching bases. The CDR3 totals 19 residues. Germline V lookup: CDR1 SGDLS, CDR2 YYNGEE. V lost 0 bases and J 3 bases, leaving 23 bases between the germline ends. The CDR3 sequence is CASSVVTRGGAGGTDTQYF. In nucleotides, the CDR3 is TGTGCCAGCAGCGTAGTAACTCGCGGTGGTGCAGGGGGGACAGATACGCAGTATTTT.

In nucleotides, the CDR3 is TGTGCCAGCAGCCCCCGACAGGCTTTGAACACTGAAGCTTTCTTT. Its protein is CASSPRQALNTEAFF. V is TRBV6-5 and J is TRBJ1-1; the D gene is possibly TRBD1 (6 bases). V lost 6 bases, J lost 0 bases, and 14 bases lay in between. The CDR3 covers 15 residues. The germline V gene has CDR1 MNHEY and CDR2 SVGAGI.

The chain uses TRBV7-3 and TRBJ2-1, with 10 bases lining up with TRBD1. V was clipped by 4 bases and J by 6 bases; unmatched bases: 18. The germline V gene has CDR1 SGHTA and CDR2 FQGTGA. CDR3 length: 19 amino acids. The DNA of the CDR3 is TGTGCCAGCAGCTCGCGACCGGTAGGGGGGACAGGGGCCGGCAATGAGCAGTTCTTC. Its protein is CASSSRPVGGTGAGNEQFF.

The chain links TRBV7-2 to TRBJ2-5; TRBD2 matches at 16 bases. This CDR3 is built from 16 residues. Germline lookup yields CDR1 SGHTA and CDR2 FQGNSA. The V gene end was trimmed by 5 bases and the J gene end by 2 bases; junction bases not matched to a gene: 2. The CDR3 region has the DNA TGTGCCAGCAGCCTGGGACTAGCGGGGGGGCAAGAGACCCAGTACTTC. Amino acids: CASSLGLAGGQETQYF. The whole variable domain, filled in from reference TRBV7-2 and TRBJ2-5, reads GAGVSQSPSNKVTEKGKDVELRCDPISGHTALYWYRQSLGQGLEFLIYFQGNSAPDKSGLPSDRFSAERTGGSVSTLTIQRTQQEDSAVYLCASSLGLAGGQETQYFGPGTRLLVL.

The V gene is TRBV30, the J gene TRBJ1-1, with D unclear. V lost 3 bases, J lost 0 bases, and 8 bases lay in between. The length of the CDR3 is 13 residues. CDR1 and CDR2 (germline): GTSNPN, SVGIG (reference sequence). The DNA of the CDR3 is TGTGCCTGGAGCTTGGAGATGAACACTGAAGCTTTCTTT. It codes for CAWSLEMNTEAFF.

The rearrangement uses TRBV4-1 and TRBJ2-1; no firm D call. The germline V and J ends were trimmed by 1 base and 6 bases, with 13 bases remaining between them. The length of the CDR3 is 15 residues. Germline V CDR1 and CDR2: MGHRA, YSYEKL. CDR3 in DNA: TGCGCCAGCAGCCAAGGTCCCTCCCCGGGCAATGAGCAGTTCTTC. Residues: CASSQGPSPGNEQFF.

Details on this clone: One junction end disagrees with the germline gene, perhaps due to a read error. The chain recombines TRBV7-7 with TRBJ2-2; TRBD1 aligns across 9 bases. The germline V gene encodes CDR1 SSHAT and CDR2 FNYEAQ (reference sequence). This CDR3 region has 15 residues. DNA for the CDR3: TGTGCTAGCAGCTGGGGACAGGGATCGACCGGGGAGCTGTTTTTT. Its protein is CASSWGQGSTGELFF.

This clone was counted a single time. The V call is TRBV19, the J call TRBJ2-7; D is possibly TRBD1 or TRBD2 (5 bases each). CDR1 is LNHDA and CDR2 is SQIVND in the germline V gene (reference sequence). The CDR3 consists of 14 residues. Trimming removed 6 bases from V and 2 bases from J, with 14 bases in between. The CDR3 reads CASSPGPRPYEQYF. Written as DNA, the CDR3 is TGTGCCAGTAGCCCGGGACCGCGGCCCTACGAGCAGTACTTC.

This clone was observed a handful of times. The chain has TRBV15 and TRBJ2-5; 10 bases fit TRBD2. The CDR3 loop spans 19 amino acids. The germline gives CDR1 LNHNV, CDR2 YYDKDF (reference sequence). The V and J ends lost 1 base and 2 bases, in that order; junction bases with no gene match: 13. The CDR3 DNA reads as TGTGCCACCAGCAGAGGTGTTACTAGCGGGGTTAAAAGGCAAGAGACCCAGTACTTC. It specifies CATSRGVTSGVKRQETQYF.

V is TRBV27 and J is TRBJ2-3; 10 positions agree with TRBD2. The CDR3 runs to 16 residues. V lost 6 bases to trimming and J lost 5 bases; unmatched junction nucleotides: 11. The germline V gene encodes CDR1 MNHEY and CDR2 SMNVEV (reference sequence). CDR3 nucleotides: TGTGCCAGCAGACCCTACCTAGCGGGGGCCGTAGATACGCAGTATTTT. Translated: CASRPYLAGAVDTQYF.

The CDR3 DNA is TGTGCCAGCAGCTCTGGCGGGCCGAACACTGAAGCTTTCTTT. Its protein is CASSSGGPNTEAFF. The chain links TRBV27 to TRBJ1-1, with no clear D. This CDR3 is built from 14 residues. Deletions cut 6 bases from V and 1 base from J, with 12 bases between. Per the germline V gene, CDR1 is MNHEY and CDR2 is SMNVEV (reference sequence).

The rearrangement uses TRBV25-1 and TRBJ1-2; a possible D gene is TRBD1 (6 bases). The V and J ends lost 4 bases and 2 bases respectively, with 14 bases between them. The CDR3 extends over 15 amino acids. Germline V CDR1 and CDR2: MGHDK, SYGVNS. As DNA, the CDR3 is TGTGCCAGCAGTGCCCGAAGGACAGAAAACTATGGCTACACCTTC. Its translation: CASSARRTENYGYTF.

This chain joins TRBV13 and TRBJ1-2, with D maybe TRBD1 (6 bases). Germline V lookup: CDR1 PRHDT, CDR2 FYEKMQ (reference sequence). The CDR3 has 15 amino acids. The V gene lost 6 bases and the J gene lost 4 bases, with 18 bases spanning the gap. DNA for the CDR3: TGTGCCAGCAGTAACAGGGTTCCTGGTAGCTATGGCTACACCTTC. Translation gives CASSNRVPGSYGYTF.